Listed below are T cell receptor beta chains from one sample, sequenced in a study of blood T cell repertoires in COVID-19. Here immunoSEQ multiplex PCR was the method, and the copy in TCRdb shows in-frame clones only, minus some. The sample shows under 55,000 clones, over 80% of them seen only once. Material for sequencing was peripheral blood. These TCRs come from a woman aged 80 or over with COVID-19, enrolled during active disease. CDR3s include the opening cysteine and the closing phenylalanine or tryptophan. A D gene is named only where the DNA matches it firmly. Expanded clones are given a class, and other clones once, few, many or no size at all.

D,J,size,V,DNA,CDR3
TRBD1,TRBJ1-3,.,TRBV5-1,TGCGCCAGCAGCTTGGGTACAGGGGGCCAATCGTTCTCTGGAAACACCATATATTTT,CASSLGTGGQSFSGNTIYF
TRBD1,TRBJ1-5,.,TRBV19,TGTGCCAGTGAGGACAGGGGTTCGGGCCAGCCCCAGCATTTT,CASEDRGSGQPQHF
.,TRBJ1-2,.,TRBV6-5,TGTGCCAGCAGTTACTCTCAGAACTATGGCTACACCTTC,CASSYSQNYGYTF
TRBD1,TRBJ1-6,.,TRBV28,TGTGCCAGCAGTCAACCTACAGGGGGCGCGGGATCACCCCTCCACTTT,CASSQPTGGAGSPLHF
TRBD2,TRBJ2-5,.,TRBV6-5,TGTGCCAGCAGCGTCGGGGGGAGCCAAGAGACCCAGTACTTC,CASSVGGSQETQYF
TRBD1,TRBJ2-7,.,TRBV6-6,TGTGCCAGCGGGCCCCCAGGGGGCTACGAGCAGTACTTC,CASGPPGGYEQYF
TRBD1,TRBJ1-1,.,TRBV4-1,TGCGCCAGCAGCCAAGGGAACAGGGGGCGGGGCACTGAAGCTTTCTTT,CASSQGNRGRGTEAFF
.,TRBJ2-1,.,TRBV18,TGTGCCAGCTCAGCATCGAACAGGGCTGGCTCCTACAATGAGCAGTTCTTC,CASSASNRAGSYNEQFF
.,TRBJ2-7,.,TRBV5-1,TGCGCCAGCAGCTTGGCAGGGGCCACAGCCTCCTACGAGCAGTACTTC,CASSLAGATASYEQYF
.,TRBJ1-2,few,TRBV5-4,TGTGCCAGCAGCCCCCAGGTGGGTTTAAACTATGGCTACACCTTC,CASSPQVGLNYGYTF
TRBD1,TRBJ1-1,.,TRBV28,TGTGCCAGCAGTTTAGGCAGGGGGCGAGAAGCTTTCTTT,CASSLGRGREAFF
TRBD2,TRBJ2-1,.,TRBV6-5,TGTGCCAGCAGTTCCGGGAGGGAGCAGTTCTTC,CASSSGREQFF
TRBD1,TRBJ2-7,once,TRBV5-1,TGCGCCAGCAGCAACCGGGACAGGAGCTCCTACGAGCAGTACTTC,CASSNRDRSSYEQYF
TRBD2,TRBJ2-7,.,TRBV5-6,TGTGCCAGCAGCTGGGGACTAGCCGGCGGGTACGAGCAGTACTTC,CASSWGLAGGYEQYF
TRBD2,TRBJ2-7,once,TRBV6-6,TGTGCCAGCAGTTACTCGAGCGGGAGCGGCTACGAGCAGTACTTC,CASSYSSGSGYEQYF
TRBD1,TRBJ1-1,.,TRBV7-8,TGTGCCAGCAGCTTAGCGATAGGACAGGTGATGAACACTGAAGCTTTCTTT,CASSLAIGQVMNTEAFF
.,TRBJ2-7,.,TRBV6-2/TRBV6-3,TGTGCCAGCAGCGATACAACAGGGAACGAGCAGTACTTC,CASSDTTGNEQYF
.,TRBJ1-1,.,TRBV4-1,TGCGCCAGCAGCCAAGCCGGGGTCGGGACTGAAGCTTTCTTT,CASSQAGVGTEAFF
.,TRBJ1-6,.,TRBV19,TGTGCCAGTACACCGACCGGGACCTATAATTCACCCCTCCACTTT,CASTPTGTYNSPLHF
TRBD2,TRBJ2-1,.,TRBV6-6,TGTGCCAGCAGAAATAGCGGGAGAGGTTGGGATGAGCAGTTCTTC,CASRNSGRGWDEQFF
.,TRBJ1-5,.,TRBV29-1,TGCAGCGTTGGCCAGAATAGCAATCAGCCCCAGCATTTT,CSVGQNSNQPQHF
.,TRBJ2-1,.,TRBV18,TGTGCCAGCTCACCATGGGGAACAGGGCTTTTCTCCAATGAGCAGTTCTTC,CASSPWGTGLFSNEQFF
.,TRBJ2-2,.,TRBV19,TGTGCCAGTAGTATTCGACAGGGGGTCTTGGCTAGCGGGTCGCCCGGGGAGCTGTTTTTT,CASSIRQGVLASGSPGELFF
TRBD2,TRBJ2-1,.,TRBV3-1/TRBV3-2,TGTGCCAGCGGTAGACTAGCGGGGGGGCCCGATGAGCAGTTCTTC,CASGRLAGGPDEQFF
.,TRBJ2-1,.,TRBV7-2,TGTGCCAGCAGCTACACCCCTAGGGGTCGGGTCAGTGAGCAGTTCTTC,CASSYTPRGRVSEQFF
TRBD1,TRBJ1-5,.,TRBV7-9,TGTGCCAGCAGCCTATACGGACAGGGGGGCAATCAGCCCCAGCATTTT,CASSLYGQGGNQPQHF
.,TRBJ2-1,.,TRBV11-2,TGTGCCAGCAGCTTAGGTCCCGGGGACTACAATGAGCAGTTCTTC,CASSLGPGDYNEQFF
.,TRBJ2-7,.,TRBV11-1,TGTGCCAGCAGCTTGACTACTGGAGAGCAGTACTTC,CASSLTTGEQYF